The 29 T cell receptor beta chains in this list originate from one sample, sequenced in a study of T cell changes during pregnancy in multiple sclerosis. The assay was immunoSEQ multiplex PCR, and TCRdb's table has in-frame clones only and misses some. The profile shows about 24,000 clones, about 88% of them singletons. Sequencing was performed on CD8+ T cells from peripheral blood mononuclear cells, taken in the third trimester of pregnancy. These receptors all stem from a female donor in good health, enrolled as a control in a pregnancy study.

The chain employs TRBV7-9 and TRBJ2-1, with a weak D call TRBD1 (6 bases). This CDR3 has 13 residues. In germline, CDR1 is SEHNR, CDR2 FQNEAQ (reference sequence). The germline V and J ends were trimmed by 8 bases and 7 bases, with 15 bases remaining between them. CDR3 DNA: TGTGCCAGCTTCAACAGGGTCAGGAATGAGCAGTTCTTC. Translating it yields CASFNRVRNEQFF.

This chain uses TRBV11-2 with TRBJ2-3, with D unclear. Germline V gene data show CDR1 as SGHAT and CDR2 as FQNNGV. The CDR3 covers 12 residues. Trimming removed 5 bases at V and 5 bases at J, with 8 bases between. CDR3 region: CASSPYLDTQYF. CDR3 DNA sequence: TGTGCCAGCAGCCCATACTTAGATACGCAGTATTTT.

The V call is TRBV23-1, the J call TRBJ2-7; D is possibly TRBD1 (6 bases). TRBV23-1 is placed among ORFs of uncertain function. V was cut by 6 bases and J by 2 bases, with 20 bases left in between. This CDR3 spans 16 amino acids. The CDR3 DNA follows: TGCGCCAGCAGCTACAGACAAGACAGGAAAGCCTACGAGCAGTACTTC. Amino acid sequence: CASSYRQDRKAYEQYF.

CDR3 region: CASSVALAGGLNYNEQFF. CDR3 bases: TGTGCCAGCAGCGTAGCACTAGCGGGGGGGTTAAACTACAATGAGCAGTTCTTC. The chain couples TRBV9 to TRBJ2-1; TRBD2 matches at 13 bases. Trimming removed 0 bases from V and 3 bases from J; junction bases left unmatched: 6. CDR3 length: 18 residues. Germline CDR1 SGDLS, CDR2 YYNGEE.

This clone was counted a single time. CDR3 DNA: TGTGCCAGCAGGGTCTCGGGAACCCCCTCCTACGAGCAGTACTTC. It codes for CASRVSGTPSYEQYF. This chain joins TRBV28 and TRBJ2-7, with D perhaps TRBD2 (5 bases). CDR1 is MDHEN, CDR2 SYDVKM, per germline. The germline V and J ends were trimmed by 6 bases and 0 bases, with 15 bases remaining between them. This CDR3 is 15 amino acids long.

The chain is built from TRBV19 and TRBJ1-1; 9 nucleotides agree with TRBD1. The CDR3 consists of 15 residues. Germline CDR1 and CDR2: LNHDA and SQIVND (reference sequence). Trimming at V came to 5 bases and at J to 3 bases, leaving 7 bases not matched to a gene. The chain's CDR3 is CASSLTGTGYTEAFF. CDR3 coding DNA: TGTGCCAGTAGTTTAACCGGGACAGGGTACACTGAAGCTTTCTTT.

The CDR3 DNA reads TGTGCCAGCAGTGACGGAGGGGGGGGCACCACAGATACGCAGTATTTT. This codes for CASSDGGGGTTDTQYF. The chain carries TRBV6-4 and TRBJ2-3; D might be TRBD2 (7 bases). CDR1 is MRHNA and CDR2 is SNTAGT in the germline V gene. Trimming stripped 2 bases from V and 2 bases from J, with 14 bases between. The CDR3 spans 16 residues.

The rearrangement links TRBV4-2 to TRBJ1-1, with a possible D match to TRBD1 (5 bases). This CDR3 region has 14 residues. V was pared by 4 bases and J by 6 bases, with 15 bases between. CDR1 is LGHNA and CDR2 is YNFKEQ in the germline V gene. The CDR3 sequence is CASSPHGALAEAFF. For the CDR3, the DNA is TGTGCCAGCAGCCCTCATGGGGCGCTGGCTGAAGCTTTCTTT.

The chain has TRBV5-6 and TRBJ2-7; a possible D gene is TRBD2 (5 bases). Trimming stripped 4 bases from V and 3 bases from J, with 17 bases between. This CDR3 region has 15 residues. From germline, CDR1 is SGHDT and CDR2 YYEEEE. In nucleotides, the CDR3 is TGTGCCAGCAGCACCCTAAGGGAGTTAGGCTACGAGCAGTACTTC. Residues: CASSTLRELGYEQYF. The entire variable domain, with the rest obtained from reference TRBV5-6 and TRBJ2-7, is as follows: DAGVTQSPTHLIKTRGQQVTLRCSPKSGHDTVSWYQQALGQGPQFIFQYYEEEERQRGNFPDRFSGHQFPNYSSELNVNALLLGDSALYLCASSTLRELGYEQYFGPGTRLTVT.

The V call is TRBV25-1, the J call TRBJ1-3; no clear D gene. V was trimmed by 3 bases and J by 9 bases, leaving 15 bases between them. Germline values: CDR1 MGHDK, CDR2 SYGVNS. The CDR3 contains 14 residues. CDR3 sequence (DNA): TGTGCCAGCAGTGATGGCGAGGAGGCGGCCACCATATATTTT. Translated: CASSDGEEAATIYF.

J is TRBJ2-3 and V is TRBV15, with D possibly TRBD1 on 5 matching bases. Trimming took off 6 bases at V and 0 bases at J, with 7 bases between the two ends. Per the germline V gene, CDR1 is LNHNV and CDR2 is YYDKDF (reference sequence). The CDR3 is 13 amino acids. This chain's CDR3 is CATRTASTDTQYF. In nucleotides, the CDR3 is TGTGCCACCAGGACAGCTAGCACAGATACGCAGTATTTT.

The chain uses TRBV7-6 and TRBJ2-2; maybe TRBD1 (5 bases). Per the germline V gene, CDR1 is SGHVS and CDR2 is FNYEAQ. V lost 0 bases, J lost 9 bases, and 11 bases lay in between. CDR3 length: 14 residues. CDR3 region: CASSLAGPYRELFF. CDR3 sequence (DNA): TGTGCCAGCAGCTTAGCGGGGCCGTACAGGGAGCTGTTTTTT.

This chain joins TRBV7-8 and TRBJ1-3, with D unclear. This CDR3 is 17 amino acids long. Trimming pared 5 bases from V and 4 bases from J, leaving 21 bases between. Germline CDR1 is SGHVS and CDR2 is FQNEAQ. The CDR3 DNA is TGTGCCAGCAGCCCCCGTTTGAGGCAGAAAGTAGGAAACACCATATATTTT. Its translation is CASSPRLRQKVGNTIYF.

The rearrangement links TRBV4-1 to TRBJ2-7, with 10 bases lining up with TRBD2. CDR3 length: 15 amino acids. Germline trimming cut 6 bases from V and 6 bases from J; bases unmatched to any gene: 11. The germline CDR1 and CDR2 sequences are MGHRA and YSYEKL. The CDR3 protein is CASRDILAGPSEQYF. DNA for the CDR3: TGCGCCAGCAGGGACATACTAGCGGGGCCCTCCGAGCAGTACTTC.

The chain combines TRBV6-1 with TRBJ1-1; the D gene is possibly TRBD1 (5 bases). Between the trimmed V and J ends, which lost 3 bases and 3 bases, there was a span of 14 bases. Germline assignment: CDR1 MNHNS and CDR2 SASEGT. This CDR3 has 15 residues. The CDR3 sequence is CASSEGQGWHTEAFF. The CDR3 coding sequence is TGTGCCAGCAGTGAGGGGCAGGGATGGCACACTGAAGCTTTCTTT.

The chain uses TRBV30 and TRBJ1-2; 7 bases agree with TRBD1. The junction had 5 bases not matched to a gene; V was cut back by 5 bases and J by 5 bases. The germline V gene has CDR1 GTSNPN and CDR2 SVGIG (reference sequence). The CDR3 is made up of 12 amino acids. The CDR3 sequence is CAWRGQAYGYTF. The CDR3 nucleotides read TGTGCCTGGCGTGGACAGGCGTATGGCTACACCTTC.

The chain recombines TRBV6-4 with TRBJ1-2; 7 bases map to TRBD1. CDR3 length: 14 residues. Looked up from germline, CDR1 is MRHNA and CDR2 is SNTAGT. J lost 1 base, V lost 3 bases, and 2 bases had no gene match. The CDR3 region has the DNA TGTGCCAGCAGTGAAGGGACAGATAACTATGGCTACACCTTC. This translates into CASSEGTDNYGYTF.

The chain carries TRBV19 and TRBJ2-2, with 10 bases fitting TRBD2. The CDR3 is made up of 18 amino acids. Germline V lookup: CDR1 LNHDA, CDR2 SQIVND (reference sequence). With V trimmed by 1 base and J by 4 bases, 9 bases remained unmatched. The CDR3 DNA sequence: TGTGCCAGTAGTATAGGCCCTAGCGGGAGTTTAAGCACCGGGGAGCTGTTTTTT. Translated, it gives CASSIGPSGSLSTGELFF.

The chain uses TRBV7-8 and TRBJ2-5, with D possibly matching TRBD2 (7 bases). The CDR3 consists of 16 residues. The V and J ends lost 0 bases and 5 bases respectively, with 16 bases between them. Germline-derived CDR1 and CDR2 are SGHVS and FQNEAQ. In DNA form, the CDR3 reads TGTGCCAGCAGCTTAGCTCCCTGGGGGGGCCGTGAGACCCAGTACTTC. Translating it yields CASSLAPWGGRETQYF.

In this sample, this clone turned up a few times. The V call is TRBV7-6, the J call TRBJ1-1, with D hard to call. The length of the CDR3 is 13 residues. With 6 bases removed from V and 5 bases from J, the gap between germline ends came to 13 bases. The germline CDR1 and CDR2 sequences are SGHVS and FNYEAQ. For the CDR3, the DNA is TGTGCCAGCAGGTTGTATTCGGGGACTGAAGCTTTCTTT. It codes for CASRLYSGTEAFF. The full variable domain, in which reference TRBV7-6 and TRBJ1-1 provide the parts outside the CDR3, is GAGVSQSPRYKVTKRGQDVALRCDPISGHVSLYWYRQALGQGPEFLTYFNYEAQQDKSGLPNDRFSAERPEGSISTLTIQRTEQRDSAMYRCASRLYSGTEAFFGQGTRLTVV.

CDR3 DNA sequence: TGTGCCAGCAGCTTAGTAGGGGGGGGGACCTACGAGCAGTACTTC. It encodes CASSLVGGGTYEQYF. The rearrangement uses TRBV7-9 and TRBJ2-7, with D possibly being TRBD2 (7 bases). V was clipped by 1 base and J by 2 bases, with 12 bases between them. CDR1 SEHNR and CDR2 FQNEAQ come from the germline V gene (reference sequence). The CDR3 has 15 residues.

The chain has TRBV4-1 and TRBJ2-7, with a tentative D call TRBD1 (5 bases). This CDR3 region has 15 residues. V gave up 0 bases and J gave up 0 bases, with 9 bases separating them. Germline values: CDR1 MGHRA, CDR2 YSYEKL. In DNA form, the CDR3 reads TGCGCCAGCAGCCAAGATGGGGCCGGCTCCTACGAGCAGTACTTC. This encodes CASSQDGAGSYEQYF.

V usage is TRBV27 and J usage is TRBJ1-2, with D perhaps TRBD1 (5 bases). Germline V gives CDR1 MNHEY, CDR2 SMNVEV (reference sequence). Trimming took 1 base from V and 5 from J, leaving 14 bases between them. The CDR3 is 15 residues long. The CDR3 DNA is TGTGCCAGCAGTTTATTGGGGGGGAACACATATGGCTACACCTTC. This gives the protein CASSLLGGNTYGYTF.

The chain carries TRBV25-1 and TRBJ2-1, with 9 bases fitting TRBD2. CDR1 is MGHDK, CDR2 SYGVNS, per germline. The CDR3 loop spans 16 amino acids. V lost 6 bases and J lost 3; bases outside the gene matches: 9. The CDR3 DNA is TGTGCCAGCAGCTCGAAAGCGGGGGGCAACTACAATGAGCAGTTCTTC. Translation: CASSSKAGGNYNEQFF. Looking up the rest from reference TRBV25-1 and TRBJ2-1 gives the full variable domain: EADIYQTPRYLVIGTGKKITLECSQTMGHDKMYWYQQDPGMELHLIHYSYGVNSTEKGDLSSESTVSRIRTEHFPLTLESARPSHTSQYLCASSSKAGGNYNEQFFGPGTRLTVL.

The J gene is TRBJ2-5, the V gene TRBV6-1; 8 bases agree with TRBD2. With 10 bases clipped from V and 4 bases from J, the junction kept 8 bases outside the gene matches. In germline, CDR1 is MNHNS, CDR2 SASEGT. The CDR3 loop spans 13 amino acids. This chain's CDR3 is CAKGAGVGETQYF. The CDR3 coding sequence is TGTGCCAAGGGAGCGGGGGTGGGAGAGACCCAGTACTTC.

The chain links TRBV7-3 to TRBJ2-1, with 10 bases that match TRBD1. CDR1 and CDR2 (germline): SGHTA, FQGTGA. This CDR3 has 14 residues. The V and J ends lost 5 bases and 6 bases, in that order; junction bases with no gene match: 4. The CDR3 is CASSRQGAPNEQFF. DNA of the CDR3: TGTGCCAGCAGCCGACAGGGGGCACCCAATGAGCAGTTCTTC. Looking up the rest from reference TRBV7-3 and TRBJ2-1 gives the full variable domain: GAGVSQTPSNKVTEKGKYVELRCDPISGHTALYWYRQSLGQGPEFLIYFQGTGAADDSGLPNDRFFAVRPEGSVSTLKIQRTERGDSAVYLCASSRQGAPNEQFFGPGTRLTVL.

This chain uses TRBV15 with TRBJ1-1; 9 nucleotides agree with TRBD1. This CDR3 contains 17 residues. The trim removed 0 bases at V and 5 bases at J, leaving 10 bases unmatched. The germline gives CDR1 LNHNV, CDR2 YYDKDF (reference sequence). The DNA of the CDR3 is TGTGCCACCAGCAGAGACTTTACTCCGGGACAGGGAACTGAAGCTTTCTTT. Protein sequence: CATSRDFTPGQGTEAFF.

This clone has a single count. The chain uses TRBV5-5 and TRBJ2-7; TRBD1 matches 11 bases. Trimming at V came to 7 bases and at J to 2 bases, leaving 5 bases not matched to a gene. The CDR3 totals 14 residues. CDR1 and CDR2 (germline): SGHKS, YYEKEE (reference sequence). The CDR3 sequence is CASSRDRGTYEQYF. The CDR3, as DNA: TGTGCCAGCTCCCGGGACAGGGGGACCTACGAGCAGTACTTC.

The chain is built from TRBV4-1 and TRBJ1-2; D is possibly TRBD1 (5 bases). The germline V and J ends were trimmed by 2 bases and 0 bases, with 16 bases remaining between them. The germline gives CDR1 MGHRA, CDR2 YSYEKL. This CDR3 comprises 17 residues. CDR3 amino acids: CASSQYVGGSPNYGYTF. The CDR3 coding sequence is TGCGCCAGCAGCCAATACGTCGGGGGGAGCCCTAACTATGGCTACACCTTC.